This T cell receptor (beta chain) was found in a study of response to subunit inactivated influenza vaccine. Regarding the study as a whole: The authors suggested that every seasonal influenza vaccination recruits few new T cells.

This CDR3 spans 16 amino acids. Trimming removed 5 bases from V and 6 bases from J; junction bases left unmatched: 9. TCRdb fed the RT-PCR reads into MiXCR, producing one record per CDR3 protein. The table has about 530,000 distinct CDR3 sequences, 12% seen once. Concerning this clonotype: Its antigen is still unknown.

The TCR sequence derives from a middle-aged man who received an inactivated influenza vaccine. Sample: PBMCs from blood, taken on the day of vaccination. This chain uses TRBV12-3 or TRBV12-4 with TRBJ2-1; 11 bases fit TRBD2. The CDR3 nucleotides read TGTGCCAGCAGTCCCCTTAGCGGGAGGGCCCTCAATGAGCAGTTCTTC. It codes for CASSPLSGRALNEQFF.